Each of the 15 T cell receptor beta chains below was sequenced from the same sample in a study of cytomegalovirus exposure and HLA in healthy donors. PCR primers comprised 60 Vbeta and 13 Jbeta primers. Generated by immunoSEQ multiplex PCR, the TCRdb table keeps only in-frame clones and is missing some. Of about 190,000 clones in the sample, approximately 84% were seen once. Source material: PBMCs. These receptors were obtained from a man aged 45-65 years in good health and CMV-seronegative.

A few counts support this clone. The chain combines TRBV16 with TRBJ2-5; perhaps TRBD2 as D (5 bases). Germline CDR1 reads KGHSY; CDR2 reads FQNENV. The CDR3 has 11 amino acids. Deletions cut 5 bases from V and 7 bases from J, with 8 bases between. CDR3 protein: CASSSRGTQYF. CDR3 in DNA: TGTGCCAGCAGCTCACGGGGGACCCAGTACTTC.

This clone was seen a single time. V gene TRBV7-8 combines with J gene TRBJ1-5; 10 bases fit TRBD1. The CDR3 runs to 15 residues. The V gene end was trimmed by 5 bases and the J gene end by 3 bases; junction bases not matched to a gene: 4. CDR1 SGHVS and CDR2 FQNEAQ come from the germline V gene. The CDR3 sequence is CASSPGQGINQPQHF. CDR3 bases: TGTGCCAGCAGCCCGGGACAGGGGATCAATCAGCCCCAGCATTTT.

The chain employs TRBV5-6 and TRBJ2-2; weak D call: TRBD2 (5 bases). This CDR3 comprises 14 residues. V shed 4 bases and J shed 4 bases, with 11 bases lying between them. Germline CDR1 and CDR2: SGHDT and YYEEEE. This chain's CDR3 is CASSVMDFTGELFF. The CDR3 nucleotides are TGTGCCAGCAGCGTGATGGACTTCACCGGGGAGCTGTTTTTT.

This sequence joins TRBV12-5 and TRBJ2-7, with D maybe TRBD1 (5 bases). CDR3 length: 14 amino acids. Trimming left V 1 base short and J 6 bases short, with 13 bases between. From germline, CDR1 is LGHNT and CDR2 FRNRAP. CDR3 sequence (DNA): TGTGCTAGTGGTTTGGAACACCAGGGTTCCGAGCAGTACTTC. Amino acid sequence: CASGLEHQGSEQYF.

V and J are TRBV4-2 and TRBJ2-6; 10 positions agree with TRBD1. The CDR3 is 19 residues long. The germline V gene encodes CDR1 LGHNA and CDR2 YNFKEQ. J lost 2 bases, V lost 3 bases, and 10 bases had no gene match. The CDR3 DNA follows: TGTGCCAGCAGCCAGATAGCCGGGACAGGGGCCCCTGGGGCCAACGTCCTGACTTTC. It codes for CASSQIAGTGAPGANVLTF.

The chain has TRBV2 and TRBJ1-5; 8 bases agree with TRBD1. Germline CDR1 SNHLY, CDR2 FYNNEI. With 6 bases clipped from V and 2 bases from J, the junction kept 6 bases outside the gene matches. This CDR3 contains 15 residues. CDR3 sequence reads: CASSRQGSGNQPQHF. CDR3 DNA: TGTGCCAGCAGCCGACAGGGGAGCGGCAATCAGCCCCAGCATTTT.

This chain uses TRBV7-2 with TRBJ2-1; the D gene is possibly TRBD1 (6 bases). V was pared by 5 bases and J by 3 bases, with 11 bases between. The CDR3 is made up of 14 amino acids. The germline CDR1 and CDR2 sequences are SGHTA and FQGNSA. The CDR3 protein is CASSQQGLYNEQFF. In DNA, the CDR3 is TGTGCCAGCAGCCAACAGGGCCTCTACAATGAGCAGTTCTTC. The full variable domain, with the rest looked up from reference TRBV7-2 and TRBJ2-1, is GAGVSQSPSNKVTEKGKDVELRCDPISGHTALYWYRQSLGQGLEFLIYFQGNSAPDKSGLPSDRFSAERTGGSVSTLTIQRTQQEDSAVYLCASSQQGLYNEQFFGPGTRLTVL.

This rearrangement joins TRBV2 to TRBJ2-5; a possible D gene is TRBD2 (5 bases). CDR3 length: 13 residues. Trimming removed 8 bases at V and 0 bases at J, with 10 bases between. CDR1 is SNHLY and CDR2 is FYNNEI in the germline V gene. The CDR3 nucleotides are TGTGCCAGCCGAGGGTTGTACCAAGAGACCCAGTACTTC. It translates to CASRGLYQETQYF.

This clone was detected only a few times. The genes are TRBV7-2 and TRBJ1-6, with a possible D match to TRBD1 (6 bases). Germline loops: CDR1 SGHTA, CDR2 FQGNSA. V lost 5 bases and J 10 bases, leaving 18 bases between the germline ends. The length of the CDR3 is 15 residues. The CDR3 bases are TGTGCCAGCAGCCGACGCTTCCCAGGGGACTCACCCCTCCACTTT. Translated: CASSRRFPGDSPLHF.

This clone has just a few counts. V and J are TRBV30 and TRBJ1-6; TRBD1 aligns across 8 bases. CDR1 and CDR2 from the germline V gene are GTSNPN and SVGIG (reference sequence). V was pared by 3 bases and J by 7 bases, with 5 bases of the junction left unmatched. This CDR3 is built from 14 residues. This chain's CDR3 is CAWRQGVLNSPLHF. The CDR3 nucleotides are TGTGCCTGGAGACAGGGGGTATTAAATTCACCCCTCCACTTT.

This clone was observed a handful of times. Other DNA sequences of this sample code for an identical CDR3. V is TRBV7-2 and J is TRBJ1-2; TRBD1 is a possible D gene (5 bases). Germline lookup yields CDR1 SGHTA and CDR2 FQGNSA. The CDR3 consists of 15 residues. V lost 5 bases, J lost 0 bases, and 13 bases lay in between. CDR3 DNA: TGTGCCAGCAGCCTCCTCCAAGGGGCTAACTATGGCTACACCTTC. It is translated as CASSLLQGANYGYTF. Complete variable domain (other parts from reference TRBV7-2 and TRBJ1-2): GAGVSQSPSNKVTEKGKDVELRCDPISGHTALYWYRQSLGQGLEFLIYFQGNSAPDKSGLPSDRFSAERTGGSVSTLTIQRTQQEDSAVYLCASSLLQGANYGYTFGSGTRLTVV.

The chain combines TRBV27 with TRBJ1-6, with a possible D match to TRBD1 (5 bases). Trimming pared 7 bases from V and 10 bases from J, leaving 11 bases between. CDR3 length: 12 amino acids. The germline V gene has CDR1 MNHEY and CDR2 SMNVEV (reference sequence). The CDR3 reads CASTSGSSPLHF. The CDR3 DNA sequence: TGTGCCAGCACTTCAGGGTCCTCACCCCTCCACTTT.

V and J are TRBV6-5 and TRBJ1-1; D uncertain. The CDR3 is 13 residues long. V was clipped by 2 bases and J by 3 bases, with 7 bases between them. In germline, CDR1 is MNHEY, CDR2 SVGAGI. CDR3: CASSYLGDTEAFF. CDR3 coding DNA: TGTGCCAGCAGTTACCTCGGGGACACTGAAGCTTTCTTT.

The chain joins TRBV10-2 to TRBJ1-1; D is ambiguous. V was clipped by 7 bases and J by 5 bases, with 11 bases between them. The CDR3 consists of 12 residues. CDR1 is WSHSY, CDR2 SAAADI, per germline. CDR3 sequence reads: CASNDPGTEAFF. For the CDR3, the DNA is TGCGCCAGCAATGATCCGGGGACTGAAGCTTTCTTT.

V is TRBV7-8 and J is TRBJ2-7; tentatively, D is TRBD1 (6 bases). Per germline, CDR1 SGHVS and CDR2 FQNEAQ. The CDR3 runs to 12 residues. V was clipped by 5 bases and J by 3 bases, with 8 bases between them. CDR3 residues: CASSKGVYEQYF. The CDR3 DNA reads as TGTGCCAGCAGCAAGGGGGTCTACGAGCAGTACTTC.